This T cell receptor beta chain was recorded in a study of radiation and T cells in renal cell carcinoma. Noted time point: blood 4 weeks post-SBRT, at nephrectomy. Stated treatment: 15 Gy SBRT to primary tumor, nephrectomy 4 weeks later. Germline V lookup: CDR1 SNHLY, CDR2 FYNNEI. The V end was cut by 2 bases, the J end by 12 bases, with 9 bases between. This CDR3 has 11 residues. Method: immunoSEQ multiplex PCR; TCRdb's copy keeps in-frame clones and lacks some. The table includes just over 95,000 clones, more than 65% detected once. V usage is TRBV2 and J usage is TRBJ2-3, with D unresolved. Sequenced here: blood, sampled from a patient whose treatment included radiotherapy and nephrectomy. The TCR sequence derives from a man aged 60-69 years with renal cell carcinoma. As DNA, the CDR3 is TGTGCCAGCAGTGAAACATCAGCACAGTATTTT. This translates into CASSETSAQYF.